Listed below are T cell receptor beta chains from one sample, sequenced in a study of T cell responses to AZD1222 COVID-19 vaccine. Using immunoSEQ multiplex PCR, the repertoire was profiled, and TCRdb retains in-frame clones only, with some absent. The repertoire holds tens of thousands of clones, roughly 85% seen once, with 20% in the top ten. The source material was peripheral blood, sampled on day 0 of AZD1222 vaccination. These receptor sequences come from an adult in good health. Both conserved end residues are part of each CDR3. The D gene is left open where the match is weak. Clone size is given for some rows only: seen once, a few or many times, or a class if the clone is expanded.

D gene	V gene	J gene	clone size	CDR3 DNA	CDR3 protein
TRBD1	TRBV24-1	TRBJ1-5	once	TGTGCCACCAGTGAAATCGACAGGGGTAATCAGCCCCAGCATTTT	CATSEIDRGNQPQHF
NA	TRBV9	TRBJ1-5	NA	TGTGCCAGCAGCGTAGGTAGGGGAAATCAGCCCCAGCATTTT	CASSVGRGNQPQHF
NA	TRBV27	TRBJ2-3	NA	TGTGCCAGCAGTTTAGGAGGGTGGATCGCAGATACGCAGTATTTT	CASSLGGWIADTQYF
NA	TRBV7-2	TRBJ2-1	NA	TGTGCCAGCAGCTTTGGGACATCGAATGAGCAGTTCTTC	CASSFGTSNEQFF
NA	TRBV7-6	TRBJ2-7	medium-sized	TGTGCCAGCAGCTTTAACCCATCCTACGAGCAGTACTTC	CASSFNPSYEQYF
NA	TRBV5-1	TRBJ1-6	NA	TGCGCCAGCAGCCCGACAAGTTTCTATAATTCACCCCTCCACTTT	CASSPTSFYNSPLHF
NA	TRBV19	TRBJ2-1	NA	TGTGCCAGTAGTATCTTCGTCAATGAGCAGTTCTTC	CASSIFVNEQFF
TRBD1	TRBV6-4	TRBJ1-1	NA	TGTGCCAGCAGTGAGGGGGGAGACAGGGTGAACACTGAAGCTTTCTTT	CASSEGGDRVNTEAFF
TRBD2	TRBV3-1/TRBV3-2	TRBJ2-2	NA	TGTGCCAGCAGCCATGCTAGCGGAGGCGGGGAGCTGTTTTTT	CASSHASGGGELFF
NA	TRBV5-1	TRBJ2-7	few	TGCGCCAGCAGCTTGAACTATTTCGGCGAGCAGTACTTC	CASSLNYFGEQYF
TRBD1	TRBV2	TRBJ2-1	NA	TGTGCCAGCAGTGCCGGGACAGATCCCTACAATGAGCAGTTCTTC	CASSAGTDPYNEQFF
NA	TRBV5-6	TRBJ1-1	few	TGTGCCAGCAGCCTAGGTTCCCGTTCCATGAACACTGAAGCTTTCTTT	CASSLGSRSMNTEAFF
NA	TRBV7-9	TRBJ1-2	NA	TGTGCCAGCAGCTTAGAAGTTTATGGCTACACCTTC	CASSLEVYGYTF
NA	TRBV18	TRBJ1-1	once	TGTGCCAGCTCACCCGGGCGGGCGAGGAACACTGAAGCTTTCTTT	CASSPGRARNTEAFF
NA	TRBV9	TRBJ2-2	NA	TGTGCCAGCAGCGTAGTGATAGGACATAGTACCGGGGAGCTGTTTTTT	CASSVVIGHSTGELFF
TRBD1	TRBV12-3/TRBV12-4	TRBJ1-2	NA	TGTGCCAGCAGTCGGACAGGGAGTGGCTACACCTTC	CASSRTGSGYTF
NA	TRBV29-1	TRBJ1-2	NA	TGCAGCGTTTCCGACAGAGCCTATGGCTACACCTTC	CSVSDRAYGYTF
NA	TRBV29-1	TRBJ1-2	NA	TGCAGCACTTCTCGGCAGGGAGGGGTAGACTATGGCTACACCTTC	CSTSRQGGVDYGYTF
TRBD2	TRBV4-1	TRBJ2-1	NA	TGCGCCAGCAGCCAGTCCGGGGCTAGCGGGATGAGCTCCTACAATGAGCAGTTCTTC	CASSQSGASGMSSYNEQFF
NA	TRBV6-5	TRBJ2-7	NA	TGTGCCAGCAGTTACTCGCCCGATCGCCCTTACGAGCAGTACTTC	CASSYSPDRPYEQYF
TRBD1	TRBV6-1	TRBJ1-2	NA	TGTGCCAGCAGTGAAATGACAGGGGGCAACTATGGCTACACCTTC	CASSEMTGGNYGYTF
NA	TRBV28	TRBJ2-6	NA	TGTGCCAGCAGCGACTCTGGGGCCAACGTCCTGACTTTC	CASSDSGANVLTF
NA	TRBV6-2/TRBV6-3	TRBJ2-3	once	TGTGCCAGCAGTTACGGGGGGGCCCCTACGCAGTATTTT	CASSYGGAPTQYF
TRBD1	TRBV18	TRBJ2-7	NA	TGTGCCAGCTCACCACGGGGACAGTTAAGCTCCTACGAGCAGTACTTC	CASSPRGQLSSYEQYF
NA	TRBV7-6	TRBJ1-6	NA	TGTGCCAGCAGCCACCGCGCGGACCCCTATAATTCACCCCTCCACTTT	CASSHRADPYNSPLHF
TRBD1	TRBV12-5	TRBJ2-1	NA	TGTGCTAGTGGTTTATTGGGGACAGTTCGGCAGTTCTTC	CASGLLGTVRQFF
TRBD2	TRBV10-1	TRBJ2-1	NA	TGCGCCAGCAGTGATAAGGTTAGCGGGAGCAGAAATGAGCAGTTCTTC	CASSDKVSGSRNEQFF
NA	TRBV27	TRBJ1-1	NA	TGTGCCAGCAGTCCCCTCGGGGCCTCAACTGAAGCTTTCTTT	CASSPLGASTEAFF
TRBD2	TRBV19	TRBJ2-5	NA	TGTGCCAGTAGGTCAAGCGGGAGGGCCGGAGAGACCCAGTACTTC	CASRSSGRAGETQYF